These 32 T cell receptor beta chains were all obtained from the same sample, sequenced in a study of blood T cell repertoires in COVID-19. Sequenced by immunoSEQ multiplex PCR; TCRdb stores in-frame clones only, minus some. This table holds approximately 170,000 clones, 70% to 90% found once. Sequencing was performed on peripheral blood. Every receptor here comes from a man over 45 who had recovered from COVID-19.

The chain uses TRBV28 and TRBJ1-1, with 9 bases matching TRBD1. CDR3 length: 14 amino acids. The germline CDR1 and CDR2 sequences are MDHEN and SYDVKM. The J segment lost 3 bases and the V segment lost 8 bases, leaving 7 bases of the junction unmatched. The CDR3, as DNA: TGTGCCAGCTCTCGGACAGGGGCGTACACTGAAGCTTTCTTT. This encodes CASSRTGAYTEAFF.

The chain couples TRBV1 to TRBJ2-6; the D call TRBD1 from the table was never checked on the DNA. TRBV1 is a pseudogene. This CDR3 spans 17 amino acids. As DNA, the CDR3 is TGCACCAGCAGACCACGTCAGGGATTCTCTGGGGCCAACGTCCTGACTTTC. Amino acid sequence: CTSRPRQGFSGANVLTF.

The chain employs TRBV29-1 and TRBJ1-2, with TRBD1 identical over 10 bases. Germline CDR1 is SQVTM and CDR2 is ANQGSEA. This CDR3 comprises 12 residues. V lost 7 bases and J lost 6; bases outside the gene matches: 5. This CDR3 reads CSAMTGGNGYTF. CDR3 DNA sequence: TGCAGCGCGATGACAGGGGGCAATGGCTACACCTTC. Filled out from reference TRBV29-1 and TRBJ1-2, the complete variable domain reads SAVISQKPSRDICQRGTSLTIQCQVDSQVTMMFWYRQQPGQSLTLIATANQGSEATYESGFVIDKFPISRPNLTFSTLTVSNMSPEDSSIYLCSAMTGGNGYTFGSGTRLTVV.

V is TRBV19 and J is TRBJ2-6, with D possibly being TRBD2 (6 bases). Germline CDR1 reads LNHDA; CDR2 reads SQIVND (reference sequence). V gave up 9 bases and J gave up 5 bases, with 17 bases separating them. The CDR3 consists of 15 residues. CDR3 region: CASQDPGLRANVLTF. DNA for the CDR3: TGTGCCAGCCAAGACCCGGGACTCAGGGCCAACGTCCTGACTTTC.

The rearrangement joins TRBV5-1 to TRBJ1-2; maybe TRBD1 (5 bases). From germline, CDR1 is SGHRS and CDR2 YFSETQ. This CDR3 is built from 18 residues. Trimming took 0 bases from V and 8 from J, leaving 26 bases between them. The CDR3 DNA reads as TGCGCCAGCAGCTTGGGGGATACAGGCACGCCGGGCTCCCGCGGCTACACCTTC. This gives the protein CASSLGDTGTPGSRGYTF.

The J gene is TRBJ1-1, the V gene TRBV27; D remains unclear. Between the trimmed V and J ends, which lost 10 bases and 1 base, there was a span of 4 bases. The CDR3 length is 10 residues. Germline values: CDR1 MNHEY, CDR2 SMNVEV (reference sequence). CDR3 protein: CATRNTEAFF. The CDR3 region has the DNA TGTGCCACTCGGAACACTGAAGCTTTCTTT.

This rearrangement joins TRBV7-8 to TRBJ1-2, with 8 bases matching TRBD1. Losses at the gene ends were 5 bases for V and 0 bases for J; bases not matched to a gene: 8. The germline gives CDR1 SGHVS, CDR2 FQNEAQ. The CDR3 extends over 16 amino acids. CDR3 DNA sequence: TGTGCCAGCAGCCGCGACAGGGGAGGACCTAACTATGGCTACACCTTC. Protein product: CASSRDRGGPNYGYTF. Drawing the rest from reference TRBV7-8 and TRBJ1-2, the complete variable domain is GAGVSQSPRYKVAKRGQDVALRCDPISGHVSLFWYQQALGQGPEFLTYFQNEAQLDKSGLPSDRFFAERPEGSVSTLKIQRTQQEDSAVYLCASSRDRGGPNYGYTFGSGTRLTVV.

The V and J genes are TRBV5-1 and TRBJ2-1, with D possibly being TRBD2 (7 bases). Trimming removed 4 bases at V and 8 bases at J, with 16 bases between. This CDR3 has 14 residues. In germline, CDR1 is SGHRS, CDR2 YFSETQ. The CDR3 protein is CASSPEGGGDEQFF. Here the CDR3 DNA reads TGCGCCAGCAGCCCAGAGGGGGGAGGGGATGAGCAGTTCTTC. Supplemented by reference TRBV5-1 and TRBJ2-1, the full variable domain reads KAGVTQTPRYLIKTRGQQVTLSCSPISGHRSVSWYQQTPGQGLQFLFEYFSETQRNKGNFPGRFSGRQFSNSRSEMNVSTLELGDSALYLCASSPEGGGDEQFFGPGTRLTVL.

The chain couples TRBV7-6 to TRBJ2-3; D gene ambiguous. CDR3 length: 14 amino acids. V was trimmed by 4 bases and J by 3 bases, leaving 11 bases between them. Germline V gene sequence: CDR1 SGHVS, CDR2 FNYEAQ. The CDR3 region has the DNA TGTGCCAGCAGCTCGAGACATGGGACAGATACGCAGTATTTT. As protein: CASSSRHGTDTQYF.

The chain uses TRBV5-1 and TRBJ2-5; D possibly corresponds to TRBD1 (6 bases). This CDR3 region has 14 residues. Per the germline V gene, CDR1 is SGHRS and CDR2 is YFSETQ. Deletions cut 0 bases from V and 5 bases from J, with 11 bases between. The CDR3 is CASSLAGAVETQYF. CDR3 coding DNA: TGCGCCAGCAGCTTGGCAGGGGCGGTGGAGACCCAGTACTTC.

This clone was counted a single time. The chain links TRBV6-5 to TRBJ1-5, with 7 positions matching TRBD1. Germline trimming cut 7 bases from V and 2 bases from J; bases unmatched to any gene: 2. This CDR3 is built from 13 residues. Germline-derived CDR1 and CDR2 are MNHEY and SVGAGI. The CDR3 DNA is TGTGCCAGCAAAGACAGGGGCAATCAGCCCCAGCATTTT. This sequence encodes CASKDRGNQPQHF.

The chain carries TRBV19 and TRBJ2-7, with D perhaps TRBD2 (6 bases). V was shortened by 1 base and J by 6 bases, with 7 bases between the two germline ends. Looked up from germline, CDR1 is LNHDA and CDR2 is SQIVND (reference sequence). This CDR3 contains 12 residues. CDR3 loop: CASSIGGTEQYF. For the CDR3, the DNA is TGTGCCAGTAGTATAGGCGGGACCGAGCAGTACTTC.

This chain links TRBV5-4 with TRBJ2-1; D possibly corresponds to TRBD2 (5 bases). The CDR3 length is 16 residues. V was cut by 4 bases and J by 3 bases, with 17 bases left in between. Germline-derived CDR1 and CDR2 are SGHNT and YYREEE (reference sequence). CDR3 loop: CASSPSQRTYYNEQFF. The CDR3 nucleotides read TGTGCCAGCAGCCCGTCCCAGCGGACTTACTACAATGAGCAGTTCTTC.

This chain uses TRBV18 with TRBJ2-7; maybe TRBD2 (6 bases). Germline CDR1 reads KGHSH; CDR2 reads LQKENI. The CDR3 spans 13 residues. Trimming removed 5 bases at V and 7 bases at J, with 15 bases between. CDR3 coding DNA: TGTGCCAGCTCAGCCCTTCCGGCGGGGGAGCAGTACTTC. Translating gives CASSALPAGEQYF.

The rearrangement joins TRBV15 to TRBJ2-3, with 7 bases aligning to TRBD2. Germline-derived CDR1 and CDR2 are LNHNV and YYDKDF (reference sequence). The V and J ends lost 4 bases and 5 bases, in that order; junction bases with no gene match: 3. The length of the CDR3 is 13 residues. The CDR3 nucleotides read TGTGCCACCAGCAAAGCGGGAATAGATACGCAGTATTTT. It translates to CATSKAGIDTQYF.

This sequence joins TRBV11-2 and TRBJ2-2; the D gene is possibly TRBD2 (6 bases). CDR3 length: 15 amino acids. Germline V gives CDR1 SGHAT, CDR2 FQNNGV. V shed 1 base and J shed 3 bases, with 9 bases lying between them. The CDR3 DNA sequence: TGTGCCAGCAGCTTAGGTAGCGGTGACACCGGGGAGCTGTTTTTT. Translated: CASSLGSGDTGELFF. The variable domain in full, with the rest retrieved from reference TRBV11-2 and TRBJ2-2, is EAGVAQSPRYKIIEKRQSVAFWCNPISGHATLYWYQQILGQGPKLLIQFQNNGVVDDSQLPKDRFSAERLKGVDSTLKIQPAKLEDSAVYLCASSLGSGDTGELFFGEGSRLTVL.

The DNA for the CDR3 is TGTGCCAGCAGTTACGACAGGGGAGGGGATACGCAGTATTTT. Translated: CASSYDRGGDTQYF. The chain joins TRBV6-5 to TRBJ2-3, with a possible D match to TRBD1 (8 bases). CDR3 size: 14 residues. Germline lookup yields CDR1 MNHEY and CDR2 SVGAGI. Deletions cut 2 bases from V and 6 bases from J, with 12 bases between.

This clone has only a few counts. The V call is TRBV7-9, the J call TRBJ2-4; unclear D gene. Germline lookup yields CDR1 SEHNR and CDR2 FQNEAQ (reference sequence). Between the trimmed V and J ends, which lost 5 bases and 2 bases, there was a span of 4 bases. The CDR3 is 12 amino acids. Here the CDR3 reads CASSGPKNIQYF. CDR3 DNA: TGTGCCAGCAGCGGCCCCAAAAACATTCAGTACTTC.

The chain uses TRBV4-1 and TRBJ2-7; D gene unclear. The CDR3 is 14 residues long. Trimming removed 3 bases at V and 1 base at J, with 10 bases between. From germline, CDR1 is MGHRA and CDR2 YSYEKL. This chain's CDR3 is CASSHLEQSYEQYF. CDR3 bases: TGCGCCAGCAGCCATCTTGAGCAATCCTACGAGCAGTACTTC.

The chain carries TRBV11-2 and TRBJ1-1; TRBD1 is a possible D gene (5 bases). The CDR3 totals 17 residues. Trimming removed 4 bases at V and 0 bases at J, with 18 bases between. The germline gives CDR1 SGHAT, CDR2 FQNNGV. The CDR3 coding sequence is TGTGCCAGCAGCTCTCACCGGGGGATCGGGATGAACACTGAAGCTTTCTTT. It specifies CASSSHRGIGMNTEAFF.

This clone was found a few times. The chain links TRBV7-2 to TRBJ2-3; TRBD2 aligns across 8 bases. The junction had 0 bases not matched to a gene; V was cut back by 4 bases and J by 6 bases. Germline V gives CDR1 SGHTA, CDR2 FQGNSA. There are 12 residues in the CDR3. The CDR3 DNA follows: TGTGCCAGCAGCTCTAGCGGGGATACGCAGTATTTT. It codes for CASSSSGDTQYF.

This clone has a single count. The chain combines TRBV21-1 with TRBJ1-1; the table's D call, TRBD1, was not checked against the DNA. TRBV21-1 is labeled a pseudogene. This CDR3 is 15 amino acids long. The CDR3 sequence: CASSGGDRVYTEAFF. CDR3 nucleotide sequence: TGTGCCAGCAGCGGGGGGGACAGGGTTTACACTGAAGCTTTCTTT.

This chain connects TRBV3-1 (or the pseudogene TRBV3-2) to TRBJ2-7; 10 nucleotides match TRBD2. CDR1 and CDR2 (germline): LGHDT, YNNKEL (reference sequence). The CDR3 length is 17 residues. Trimming took 2 bases from V and 1 from J; bases not matched to a gene: 8. The CDR3 loop reads CASSQLGLAGESYEQYF. CDR3 nucleotide sequence: TGTGCCAGCAGCCAATTGGGGCTAGCGGGGGAGTCCTACGAGCAGTACTTC.

This clone was observed a single time. CDR3 region: CASSLLATGELFF. In nucleotides, the CDR3 is TGTGCCAGCAGCTTACTAGCGACCGGGGAGCTGTTTTTT. The chain uses TRBV5-6 and TRBJ2-2; 7 positions match TRBD2. Germline V gives CDR1 SGHDT, CDR2 YYEEEE. This CDR3 comprises 13 residues. J gave up 5 bases and V 2 bases, and 0 bases lay outside the gene matches.

V is TRBV3-1 (or the pseudogene TRBV3-2) and J is TRBJ2-3; D might be TRBD2 (6 bases). Germline CDR1 is LGHDT and CDR2 is YNNKEL (reference sequence). The CDR3 length is 13 residues. V dropped 6 bases and J dropped 5 bases, with 12 bases sitting between them. The CDR3 nucleotides read TGTGCCAGCAGACCTACTAGCCTAGATACGCAGTATTTT. This encodes CASRPTSLDTQYF.

The chain combines TRBV2 with TRBJ2-5, with D possibly TRBD1 on 6 matching bases. The V end lost 5 bases, the J end lost 0 bases, and 10 bases lay between the germline ends. This CDR3 is built from 14 residues. Germline CDR1 SNHLY, CDR2 FYNNEI. The CDR3 DNA is TGTGCCAGCAGTCCCACAGGGTACCAAGAGACCCAGTACTTC. It specifies CASSPTGYQETQYF.

V and J are TRBV7-2 and TRBJ2-7, with D possibly being TRBD1 (8 bases). V was trimmed by 0 bases and J by 4 bases, leaving 16 bases between them. There are 16 residues in the CDR3. CDR1 and CDR2 from the germline V gene are SGHTA and FQGNSA. Written as DNA, the CDR3 is TGTGCCAGCAGCTTAGCTTCACAGGGGGGGATATACGAGCAGTACTTC. This gives the protein CASSLASQGGIYEQYF. Combining the CDR3 with reference TRBV7-2 and TRBJ2-7 gives the whole variable domain GAGVSQSPSNKVTEKGKDVELRCDPISGHTALYWYRQSLGQGLEFLIYFQGNSAPDKSGLPSDRFSAERTGGSVSTLTIQRTQQEDSAVYLCASSLASQGGIYEQYFGPGTRLTVT.

J is TRBJ1-1 and V is TRBV25-1; 7 bases match TRBD1. The CDR3 is 14 residues long. Per the germline V gene, CDR1 is MGHDK and CDR2 is SYGVNS. Trimming cost V 5 bases and J 6 bases; bases outside gene matches: 9. The CDR3 here is CASSSTGLTAEAFF. In DNA, the CDR3 is TGTGCCAGCAGTTCGACAGGGTTAACGGCTGAAGCTTTCTTT.

The chain recombines TRBV2 with TRBJ1-5; D is undetermined. The CDR3 sequence is 14 residues long. V lost 5 bases to trimming and J lost 2 bases, with 10 bases between them. Per the germline V gene, CDR1 is SNHLY and CDR2 is FYNNEI. CDR3 loop: CASSISFGNQPQHF. The CDR3 DNA reads TGTGCCAGCAGTATATCCTTCGGCAATCAGCCCCAGCATTTT. Supplemented by reference TRBV2 and TRBJ1-5, the full variable domain reads EPEVTQTPSHQVTQMGQEVILRCVPISNHLYFYWYRQILGQKVEFLVSFYNNEISEKSEIFDDQFSVERPDGSNFTLKIRSTKLEDSAMYFCASSISFGNQPQHFGDGTRLSIL.

V usage is TRBV7-8 and J usage is TRBJ2-3; D is perhaps TRBD2 (5 bases). The germline V and J ends were trimmed by 0 bases and 0 bases, with 7 bases remaining between them. Looked up from germline, CDR1 is SGHVS and CDR2 is FQNEAQ. The CDR3 totals 15 residues. The CDR3 loop is CASSLAPGSTDTQYF. The CDR3 DNA follows: TGTGCCAGCAGCTTAGCTCCGGGGAGCACAGATACGCAGTATTTT. Full variable domain (rest looked up from reference TRBV7-8 and TRBJ2-3): GAGVSQSPRYKVAKRGQDVALRCDPISGHVSLFWYQQALGQGPEFLTYFQNEAQLDKSGLPSDRFFAERPEGSVSTLKIQRTQQEDSAVYLCASSLAPGSTDTQYFGPGTRLTVL.

This chain's CDR3 is CASSQDLTGFSPLHF. The DNA for the CDR3 is TGTGCCAGCAGCCAAGATCTTACGGGGTTTTCACCCCTCCACTTT. The chain employs TRBV3-1 (or the pseudogene TRBV3-2) and TRBJ1-6; D not certain. The germline gives CDR1 LGHDT, CDR2 YNNKEL (reference sequence). There are 15 residues in the CDR3. Trimming took 0 bases from V and 9 from J, leaving 12 bases between them.

In its sample, this clone was seen once. The V and J genes are TRBV6-6 and TRBJ2-3; 12 nucleotides agree with TRBD2. This CDR3 is 17 amino acids long. Trimming at V came to 5 bases and at J to 0 bases, leaving 6 bases not matched to a gene. Germline-derived CDR1 and CDR2 are MNHNY and SVGAGI (reference sequence). The CDR3 spells CASSRAGTSGSTDTQYF. DNA of the CDR3: TGTGCCAGCAGTCGAGCCGGGACTAGCGGGAGCACAGATACGCAGTATTTT.